This TCR beta chain was captured by sequencing in a study of blood T cell repertoires in COVID-19. About the study: Researchers got acute and convalescent COVID-19 samples from the United States, Italy and Spain.

Trimming removed 4 bases from V and 7 bases from J; junction bases left unmatched: 11. Germline V CDR1 and CDR2: SGHKS, YYEKEE (reference sequence). This CDR3 comprises 15 residues. Authors' analysis steps: Amplification of reference gene primers provided the estimated nucleated cell counts. Clones were sequenced by immunoSEQ multiplex PCR, and TCRdb holds only the in-frame ones, with some missing. V and J calls and clone size are given by that table; D and trimming were obtained from the DNA. The sample carries 120,000 or so clones, roughly 69% recorded once. This TCR derives from a woman aged 70 to 79 with acute or convalescent COVID-19. The specimen was peripheral blood. The chain recombines TRBV5-5 with TRBJ1-1, with TRBD1 identical over 9 bases. The CDR3 sequence is CASSPGQGDGIEAFF. DNA of the CDR3: TGTGCCAGCAGCCCGGGACAGGGAGACGGGATTGAAGCTTTCTTT.